Following are 20 T cell receptor beta chains from one sample sequenced in a study of T cells after yellow fever vaccination. TCRdb reanalysed the 5' RACE reads using MiXCR and keeps one entry per CDR3 protein. The sample contains 350,000 to 450,000 distinct CDR3 sequences, 6% to 8% of which appear only once. Material: PBMCs, obtained 5 days after the yellow fever booster vaccination. The receptor set was obtained from a man aged 25-45 years who received the YFV17D yellow fever vaccine.

This clonotype has just a few counts. J is TRBJ1-6 and V is TRBV27, with D hard to call. Trimming shortened V by 1 base and J by 5 bases, and 12 bases separated the two germline ends. The germline CDR1 and CDR2 sequences are MNHEY and SMNVEV (reference sequence). The CDR3 has 16 residues. Here the CDR3 DNA reads TGTGCCAGCAGTTTATATGGGGTAGTTGATAATTCACCCCTCCACTTT. Translated, it gives CASSLYGVVDNSPLHF.

This clonotype was recorded at least ten times. The CDR3 bases are TGTGCCAGCAGTTACTCTAGCGGTCTAGCAGACCAAGAGACCCAGTACTTC. Its translation: CASSYSSGLADQETQYF. This chain uses TRBV6-5 with TRBJ2-5; a possible D gene is TRBD2 (6 bases). This CDR3 has 17 amino acids. Germline V gene lookup returns CDR1 MNHEY and CDR2 SVGAGI. V was cut by 0 bases and J by 0 bases, with 14 bases left in between.

This chain links TRBV20-1 with TRBJ1-3, with D tentatively TRBD1 (5 bases). The CDR3 has 15 amino acids. The germline V gene has CDR1 DFQATT and CDR2 SNEGSKA (reference sequence). V lost 1 base to trimming and J lost 1 base, with 11 bases between them. DNA for the CDR3: TGCAGTGCTAGAGTACGGGGGGTTTCTGGAAACACCATATATTTT. The encoded protein is CSARVRGVSGNTIYF.

There are many counts of this clonotype. V usage is TRBV5-6 and J usage is TRBJ2-1; D is unclear. Trimming removed 6 bases at V and 9 bases at J, with 10 bases between. This CDR3 is 11 amino acids long. Per the germline V gene, CDR1 is SGHDT and CDR2 is YYEEEE. The CDR3, as DNA: TGTGCCAGCATCCGGCAGGCTGAGCAGTTCTTC. As protein: CASIRQAEQFF. The full variable domain, its missing parts supplied by reference TRBV5-6 and TRBJ2-1, is DAGVTQSPTHLIKTRGQQVTLRCSPKSGHDTVSWYQQALGQGPQFIFQYYEEEERQRGNFPDRFSGHQFPNYSSELNVNALLLGDSALYLCASIRQAEQFFGPGTRLTVL.

This clonotype was seen at least ten times. The CDR3 here is CSAVNSAGPYF. The CDR3 nucleotides are TGCAGTGCTGTCAATTCTGCCGGGCCGTACTTC. This chain connects TRBV20-1 to TRBJ2-7; D gene ambiguous. V lost 5 bases and J 12 bases, leaving 17 bases between the germline ends. Germline V gene lookup returns CDR1 DFQATT and CDR2 SNEGSKA (reference sequence). The CDR3 consists of 11 residues.

This rearrangement joins TRBV23-1 to TRBJ2-3; TRBD2 matches at 15 bases. TRBV23-1 is an open reading frame, and its role is uncertain. CDR3 length: 20 residues. Unmatched junction bases numbered 11, after V lost 4 bases and J lost 0 bases. CDR3 coding DNA: TGCGCCAGCAGTCCCGGGACTAGCGGGAGGCACCAATCTAGCACAGATACGCAGTATTTT. Translating it yields CASSPGTSGRHQSSTDTQYF.

There are a few counts of this clonotype. The chain uses TRBV7-6 and TRBJ2-2; the D gene is possibly TRBD1 (5 bases). Between the trimmed V and J ends, which lost 2 bases and 5 bases, there was a span of 12 bases. Germline V gene data show CDR1 as SGHVS and CDR2 as FNYEAQ. The CDR3 length is 15 residues. This chain's CDR3 is CASSLNKKGTGELFF. As DNA, the CDR3 is TGTGCCAGCAGCTTAAACAAGAAGGGGACCGGGGAGCTGTTTTTT.

This clonotype has ten or more counts. This chain connects TRBV28 to TRBJ2-3; TRBD2 matches at 10 bases. The germline V gene encodes CDR1 MDHEN and CDR2 SYDVKM. V shed 6 bases and J 3 bases; nucleotides not matched to a gene: 9. The CDR3 is 16 amino acids. The CDR3 sequence: CASRRTSGRSTDTQYF. The CDR3 region has the DNA TGTGCCAGCAGAAGGACTAGCGGAAGATCAACAGATACGCAGTATTTT.

This clonotype was seen more than once but under ten times. This chain links TRBV6-2 or TRBV6-3 with TRBJ2-7; 9 positions agree with TRBD2. This CDR3 region has 14 residues. V was clipped by 5 bases and J by 4 bases; unmatched bases: 6. Germline V CDR1 and CDR2: MNHEY, SVGEGT. The CDR3 spells CASSRPTSGYEQYF. The CDR3 DNA reads TGTGCCAGCAGTCGACCTACTAGCGGGTACGAGCAGTACTTC.

In this sample, this clonotype turned up a few times. The chain recombines TRBV6-2 or TRBV6-3 with TRBJ2-1; the D is unclear. Germline CDR1 is MNHEY and CDR2 is SVGEGT. CDR3 length: 13 residues. V lost 6 bases to trimming and J lost 8 bases, with 14 bases between them. The CDR3 nucleotides read TGTGCCAGCAGCCGGACCCAGAAGGATGAGCAGTTCTTC. Translated: CASSRTQKDEQFF.

This clonotype was recorded many times. J is TRBJ2-1 and V is TRBV20-1; 8 bases line up with TRBD1. This CDR3 is built from 15 residues. Germline loops: CDR1 DFQATT, CDR2 SNEGSKA (reference sequence). V lost 4 bases and J lost 3; bases outside the gene matches: 8. The CDR3, as DNA: TGCAGTGCTACAAGACAGGGGCCCGGCTACAATGAGCAGTTCTTC. Amino acid sequence: CSATRQGPGYNEQFF.

The chain links TRBV6-5 to TRBJ2-1, with TRBD1 identical over 7 bases. Germline V gene sequence: CDR1 MNHEY, CDR2 SVGAGI. This CDR3 is 11 amino acids long. J was trimmed by 14 bases and V by 8 bases; bases with no gene match: 9. Here the CDR3 DNA reads TGTGCCAGCGGTAACACAGGGGCCAAGTTCTTC. It is translated as CASGNTGAKFF.

This chain links TRBV4-3 with TRBJ1-1, with D possibly matching TRBD1 (6 bases). Trimming stripped 0 bases from V and 7 bases from J, with 9 bases between. The CDR3 consists of 13 residues. CDR1 is LGHNA, CDR2 YSLEER, per germline. The CDR3 DNA reads as TGCGCCAGCAGCCAAGATAGGACAGATGAAGCTTTCTTT. Protein: CASSQDRTDEAFF.

This clonotype was seen many times. The chain links TRBV5-1 to TRBJ2-7; D ambiguous. The CDR3 contains 15 residues. Per the germline V gene, CDR1 is SGHRS and CDR2 is YFSETQ. The V and J ends lost 1 base and 0 bases respectively, with 11 bases between them. As DNA, the CDR3 is TGCGCCAGCAGCTTGAGTAGGAACCGCTCCTACGAGCAGTACTTC. As protein: CASSLSRNRSYEQYF. Full variable domain (missing parts from reference TRBV5-1 and TRBJ2-7): KAGVTQTPRYLIKTRGQQVTLSCSPISGHRSVSWYQQTPGQGLQFLFEYFSETQRNKGNFPGRFSGRQFSNSRSEMNVSTLELGDSALYLCASSLSRNRSYEQYFGPGTRLTVT.

This clonotype was detected many times. This chain connects TRBV6-2 or TRBV6-3 to TRBJ2-1; D not certain. V shed 5 bases and J shed 9 bases, with 8 bases lying between them. The length of the CDR3 is 11 residues. CDR1 MNHEY and CDR2 SVGEGT come from the germline V gene. The CDR3 is CASSDGPEQFF. In DNA, the CDR3 is TGTGCCAGCAGTGACGGACCTGAGCAGTTCTTC.

This clonotype was observed a handful of times. The chain has TRBV20-1 and TRBJ2-3; no clear D gene. The germline V gene encodes CDR1 DFQATT and CDR2 SNEGSKA (reference sequence). The CDR3 sequence is 13 residues long. V lost 3 bases to trimming and J lost 2 bases, with 9 bases between them. The CDR3 DNA reads TGCAGTGCTAGTGTCATTCCCACAGATACGCAGTATTTT. Its protein product is CSASVIPTDTQYF.

In this sample, this clonotype turned up a few times. The DNA for the CDR3 is TGCGCCAGCAGCAACACCGGGACAGGGTACAATGAGCAGTTCTTC. Amino acid sequence: CASSNTGTGYNEQFF. This chain uses TRBV5-1 with TRBJ2-1, with 9 bases that match TRBD1. Trimming cost V 4 bases and J 4 bases; bases outside gene matches: 6. CDR1 is SGHRS and CDR2 is YFSETQ in the germline V gene. The CDR3 totals 15 residues.

The J gene is TRBJ2-7, the V gene TRBV5-4; possible D gene TRBD1, 5 bases. The CDR3 loop spans 13 amino acids. Germline V gene data show CDR1 as SGHNT and CDR2 as YYREEE (reference sequence). V was trimmed by 4 bases and J by 2 bases, leaving 10 bases between them. CDR3 DNA: TGTGCCAGCAGCGTCGGACAAGCCTACGAGCAGTACTTC. Residues: CASSVGQAYEQYF. The full variable domain, rest sourced from reference TRBV5-4 and TRBJ2-7, is ETGVTQSPTHLIKTRGQQVTLRCSSQSGHNTVSWYQQALGQGPQFIFQYYREEENGRGNFPPRFSGLQFPNYSSELNVNALELDDSALYLCASSVGQAYEQYFGPGTRLTVT.

This clonotype appeared many times. The chain uses TRBV5-1 and TRBJ2-4, with 7 bases identical to TRBD1. The germline gives CDR1 SGHRS, CDR2 YFSETQ. Germline trimming cut 2 bases from V and 1 base from J; bases unmatched to any gene: 12. The CDR3 covers 18 residues. In nucleotides, the CDR3 is TGCGCCAGCAGCTTTTCCCCAGGGGGTTCCCTTGCCAAAAACATTCAGTACTTC. Protein product: CASSFSPGGSLAKNIQYF.

The chain links TRBV7-2 to TRBJ1-4; TRBD1 might be the D (6 bases). With 5 bases removed from V and 6 bases from J, the gap between germline ends came to 16 bases. Per germline, CDR1 SGHTA and CDR2 FQGNSA. The CDR3 runs 15 residues. This CDR3 is CASSPELGAHEKLFF. CDR3 in DNA: TGTGCCAGCAGCCCCGAACTGGGGGCGCATGAAAAACTGTTTTTT. The whole variable domain, filled in from reference TRBV7-2 and TRBJ1-4, reads GAGVSQSPSNKVTEKGKDVELRCDPISGHTALYWYRQSLGQGLEFLIYFQGNSAPDKSGLPSDRFSAERTGGSVSTLTIQRTQQEDSAVYLCASSPELGAHEKLFFGSGTQLSVL.